This T cell receptor beta chain was obtained from a study of T cell changes during pregnancy in multiple sclerosis. TCRdb keeps only in-frame clones here, not all; method: immunoSEQ multiplex PCR. The sample has tens of thousands of clones, roughly 92% seen once. The germline CDR1 and CDR2 sequences are SGHKS and YYEKEE (reference sequence). The CDR3 length is 15 residues. Deletions cut 1 base from V and 4 bases from J, with 14 bases between. This sequence originates from a female donor with multiple sclerosis, enrolled in a pregnancy study. Sequencing input: peripheral blood. The chain recombines TRBV5-5 with TRBJ1-2; D is ambiguous. This CDR3 is CASSLNEGWGYGYTF. In DNA form, the CDR3 reads TGTGCCAGCAGCTTGAACGAGGGATGGGGCTATGGCTACACCTTC.